A single sample gave rise to the 14 T cell receptor beta chains below, sequenced in a study of blood T cell repertoires in COVID-19 (dated by TCRdb to the early 2020s). Library prep was done by the immunoSEQ multiplex PCR assay. Not all clones reach the TCRdb copy of this immuneACCESS table, which keeps in-frame sequences only. Checked studies attribute under half of the gap to unresolved V genes and leave the rest unexplained. The sample records 350,000 to 400,000 clones, 91% of which are singletons. Around 0.94% of the sample belongs to the ten largest clones. The sequencing sample was made of PBMCs or T cells enriched from blood (not recorded which). The receptors stem from a woman aged 40 to 55 who had been exposed to COVID-19.

This clone appeared once. The gene calls are TRBV5-1 and TRBJ1-2; 9 bases align to TRBD1. Per the germline V gene, CDR1 is SGHRS and CDR2 is YFSETQ. This CDR3 spans 14 amino acids. Losses at the gene ends were 6 bases for V and 7 bases for J; bases not matched to a gene: 10. CDR3 in amino acids: CASTPGGTGLGYTF. The CDR3 nucleotides are TGCGCCAGCACCCCGGGTGGGACAGGGCTTGGCTACACCTTC.

The chain recombines TRBV25-1 with TRBJ2-7, with 8 positions matching TRBD1. Germline CDR1 reads MGHDK; CDR2 reads SYGVNS. The CDR3 has 15 residues. V shed 6 bases and J 0 bases; nucleotides not matched to a gene: 7. CDR3 coding DNA: TGTGCCAGCAGGAACAAGGGGACAGGCTCCTACGAGCAGTACTTC. Translated: CASRNKGTGSYEQYF.

The CDR3: CSVEDRTGRGYTF. DNA of the CDR3: TGCAGCGTTGAAGATAGGACAGGGCGAGGCTACACCTTC. V gene TRBV29-1 combines with J gene TRBJ1-2; TRBD1 matches at 8 bases. Germline loops: CDR1 SQVTM, CDR2 ANQGSEA. CDR3 length: 13 amino acids. Trimming removed 0 bases from V and 8 bases from J; junction bases left unmatched: 5.

The rearrangement uses TRBV11-2 and TRBJ1-1; D perhaps matches TRBD1 (5 bases). Trimming stripped 2 bases from V and 4 bases from J, with 8 bases between. Germline V lookup: CDR1 SGHAT, CDR2 FQNNGV. The CDR3 loop spans 13 amino acids. The CDR3 loop is CASSLYRPTEAFF. The CDR3 DNA sequence: TGTGCCAGCAGCTTATACAGGCCCACTGAAGCTTTCTTT.

The chain links TRBV5-4 to TRBJ2-3; D is perhaps TRBD1 (6 bases). V lost 1 base and J 7 bases, leaving 10 bases between the germline ends. The CDR3 extends over 13 amino acids. CDR1 is SGHNT and CDR2 is YYREEE in the germline V gene (reference sequence). As DNA, the CDR3 is TGTGCCAGCAGCTTGAAAGGGGGAAATACGCAGTATTTT. Translated, it gives CASSLKGGNTQYF.

The gene calls are TRBV3-1 (or the pseudogene TRBV3-2) and TRBJ2-2; 7 bases are shared with TRBD1. V gave up 5 bases and J gave up 5 bases; unmatched junction bases: 14. Germline V lookup: CDR1 LGHDT, CDR2 YNNKEL (reference sequence). This CDR3 is 17 amino acids long. CDR3 DNA: TGTGCCAGCAGCGCAACTCCGGGACAGCTCGGGACCGGGGAGCTGTTTTTT. Its protein is CASSATPGQLGTGELFF.

The chain combines TRBV19 with TRBJ2-2, with D tentatively TRBD1 (5 bases). Germline CDR1 reads LNHDA; CDR2 reads SQIVND (reference sequence). Trimming shortened V by 5 bases and J by 2 bases, and 12 bases separated the two germline ends. CDR3 length: 15 amino acids. The DNA for the CDR3 is TGTGCCAGTAGTCCCCTAGACAGTAACACCGGGGAGCTGTTTTTT. This codes for CASSPLDSNTGELFF.

This clone has only a few counts. The rearrangement joins TRBV5-1 to TRBJ1-1; D remains unclear. CDR1 is SGHRS and CDR2 is YFSETQ in the germline V gene. This CDR3 comprises 15 residues. The V end was cut by 5 bases, the J end by 3 bases, with 17 bases between. The CDR3 sequence is CASRYEVEVDTEAFF. The CDR3 DNA reads TGCGCCAGCAGGTATGAGGTTGAGGTAGACACTGAAGCTTTCTTT.

The genes are TRBV19 and TRBJ1-5, with TRBD1 as a possible D gene (6 bases). Germline CDR1 reads LNHDA; CDR2 reads SQIVND (reference sequence). The length of the CDR3 is 13 residues. V was shortened by 6 bases and J by 4 bases, with 10 bases between the two germline ends. CDR3: CASSTGWNQPQHF. The CDR3 region has the DNA TGTGCCAGTAGCACAGGGTGGAATCAGCCCCAGCATTTT.

The chain combines TRBV19 with TRBJ1-1; 8 bases are a match to TRBD1. With 5 bases clipped from V and 6 bases from J, the junction kept 8 bases outside the gene matches. The CDR3 sequence is 14 residues long. From germline, CDR1 is LNHDA and CDR2 SQIVND (reference sequence). The CDR3 loop reads CASSPQGAGAEAFF. As DNA, the CDR3 is TGTGCCAGTAGTCCGCAGGGGGCGGGCGCTGAAGCTTTCTTT.

The V and J genes are TRBV3-1 (or the pseudogene TRBV3-2) and TRBJ1-6; D perhaps matches TRBD1 (5 bases). Germline V gene sequence: CDR1 LGHDT, CDR2 YNNKEL (reference sequence). The V end lost 3 bases, the J end lost 7 bases, and 13 bases lay between the germline ends. The CDR3 is 15 residues long. The CDR3 here is CASSQVGATNSPLHF. CDR3 nucleotide sequence: TGTGCCAGCAGCCAGGTTGGGGCGACAAATTCACCCCTCCACTTT.

This clone was observed a single time. V and J are TRBV5-1 and TRBJ2-2; no definite D call. Germline CDR1 SGHRS, CDR2 YFSETQ. The CDR3 spans 17 residues. V was pared by 7 bases and J by 0 bases, with 19 bases between. CDR3 in DNA: TGCGCCAGCGGCTGGGCAGCTGATTCAACGAACACCGGGGAGCTGTTTTTT. Protein: CASGWAADSTNTGELFF.

J is TRBJ2-3 and V is TRBV7-2; 8 nucleotides align to TRBD2. The CDR3 sequence is 15 residues long. The ends lost 2 bases at V and 5 bases at J; junction bases unmatched: 6. CDR1 is SGHTA and CDR2 is FQGNSA in the germline V gene. The CDR3, as DNA: TGTGCCAGCAGCTTAAATGCGCTAGCGGGAGATACGCAGTATTTT. Protein: CASSLNALAGDTQYF.

J is TRBJ1-1 and V is TRBV4-3; unclear D gene. The CDR3 runs to 15 residues. V lost 1 base to trimming and J lost 0 bases, with 9 bases between them. The germline CDR1 and CDR2 sequences are LGHNA and YSLEER. CDR3 coding DNA: TGCGCCAGCAGCCAAGGGAGGGCGGTGAACACTGAAGCTTTCTTT. It yields the protein CASSQGRAVNTEAFF.